Below are 18 T cell receptor beta chains sequenced from a single sample in a study of T cell responses to AZD1222 COVID-19 vaccine. Sequencing used immunoSEQ multiplex PCR; TCRdb keeps in-frame clones, though not all of them. The table records 90,000 to 120,000 clones, 80% to 95% of them present only once. This material consisted of peripheral blood, taken 28 days after the second AZD1222 dose. All receptors derive from an adult who received the AZD1222 COVID-19 vaccine.

This clone is a singleton in its sample. CDR3 region: CASSQEWLPAYEQYF. The CDR3, as DNA: TGCGCCAGCAGCCAAGAATGGTTACCAGCCTACGAGCAGTACTTC. The chain has TRBV4-3 and TRBJ2-7, with unresolved D. The V gene's germline CDR1 is LGHNA and CDR2 YSLEER. The CDR3 runs 15 residues. Between the trimmed V and J ends, which lost 0 bases and 2 bases, there was a span of 11 bases.

The chain couples TRBV14 to TRBJ2-7; 8 bases align to TRBD1. The ends lost 0 bases at V and 2 bases at J; junction bases unmatched: 3. This CDR3 has 15 residues. CDR1 SGHDN and CDR2 FVKESK come from the germline V gene. DNA for the CDR3: TGTGCCAGCAGCCAAGATTTGGACAGGGCCTACGAGCAGTACTTC. This encodes CASSQDLDRAYEQYF.

This rearrangement joins TRBV19 to TRBJ2-3; 7 bases match TRBD1. Losses at the gene ends were 6 bases for V and 2 bases for J; bases not matched to a gene: 8. Per germline, CDR1 LNHDA and CDR2 SQIVND (reference sequence). The length of the CDR3 is 15 residues. CDR3 sequence (DNA): TGTGCCAGTAGGAGGGGACAGTCCTCCACAGATACGCAGTATTTT. Its protein product is CASRRGQSSTDTQYF.

The chain recombines TRBV7-6 with TRBJ1-4, with D possibly matching TRBD1 (6 bases). V was trimmed by 4 bases and J by 6 bases, leaving 18 bases between them. This CDR3 has 16 residues. Germline V gene data show CDR1 as SGHVS and CDR2 as FNYEAQ. CDR3 DNA: TGTGCCAGCAGCTCGGGTCAGGGGACACCCCATGAAAAACTGTTTTTT. Protein sequence: CASSSGQGTPHEKLFF.

The rearrangement links TRBV18 to TRBJ2-1, with D perhaps TRBD1 or TRBD2 (7 bases each). CDR1 is KGHSH, CDR2 LQKENI, per germline. The CDR3 sequence is 17 residues long. Between the trimmed V and J ends, which lost 0 bases and 4 bases, there was a span of 16 bases. As DNA, the CDR3 is TGTGCCAGCTCACCACCGGGGGGAGGGACAGCTTACAATGAGCAGTTCTTC. Its protein product is CASSPPGGGTAYNEQFF. Filled out from reference TRBV18 and TRBJ2-1, the complete variable domain reads NAGVMQNPRHLVRRRGQEARLRCSPMKGHSHVYWYRQLPEEGLKFMVYLQKENIIDESGMPKERFSAEFPKEGPSILRIQQVVRGDSAAYFCASSPPGGGTAYNEQFFGPGTRLTVL.

This rearrangement joins TRBV28 to TRBJ2-7; TRBD1 aligns across 7 bases. From germline, CDR1 is MDHEN and CDR2 SYDVKM. The V segment lost 3 bases and the J segment 2 bases; nucleotides outside the gene matches: 10. This CDR3 comprises 16 residues. Here the CDR3 reads CASSFLVRGQTYEQYF. CDR3 sequence (DNA): TGTGCCAGCAGTTTCCTCGTCCGGGGACAGACCTACGAGCAGTACTTC.

This clone was recorded once. The rearrangement joins TRBV2 to TRBJ1-4, with 7 bases aligning to TRBD1. CDR1 is SNHLY and CDR2 is FYNNEI in the germline V gene. The J segment lost 8 bases and the V segment lost 8 bases, leaving 8 bases of the junction unmatched. The length of the CDR3 is 13 residues. CDR3 protein: CASGDRAGEKLFF. CDR3 sequence (DNA): TGTGCCAGCGGAGACAGGGCGGGAGAAAAACTGTTTTTT.

V is TRBV18 and J is TRBJ1-6, with TRBD1 as a possible D gene (5 bases). Germline V gives CDR1 KGHSH, CDR2 LQKENI. V lost 5 bases, J lost 9 bases, and 11 bases lay in between. This CDR3 has 13 amino acids. The CDR3: CASSKGGASPLHF. The CDR3 region has the DNA TGTGCCAGCTCAAAAGGAGGGGCTTCACCCCTCCACTTT. Full variable domain (rest looked up from reference TRBV18 and TRBJ1-6): NAGVMQNPRHLVRRRGQEARLRCSPMKGHSHVYWYRQLPEEGLKFMVYLQKENIIDESGMPKERFSAEFPKEGPSILRIQQVVRGDSAAYFCASSKGGASPLHFGNGTRLTVT.

The CDR3 reads CASSLTGYNEQFF. In DNA form, the CDR3 reads TGTGCCAGCAGCCTCACGGGATACAATGAGCAGTTCTTC. V usage is TRBV21-1 and J usage is TRBJ2-1; the table's TRBD2 call for D was not verified on the DNA. TRBV21-1 is shown as a pseudogene. The length of the CDR3 is 13 residues.

This clone appeared a few times. The gene calls are TRBV7-9 and TRBJ1-2, with 7 positions matching TRBD1. J lost 8 bases, V lost 5 bases, and 17 bases had no gene match. The CDR3 extends over 16 amino acids. The germline CDR1 and CDR2 sequences are SEHNR and FQNEAQ (reference sequence). The DNA for the CDR3 is TGTGCCAGCAGCCCTACCACCCCCCGGGACAGAGGCGGCTACACCTTC. Amino acid sequence: CASSPTTPRDRGGYTF.

This chain connects TRBV7-9 to TRBJ2-7; TRBD1 matches 10 bases. Germline values: CDR1 SEHNR, CDR2 FQNEAQ (reference sequence). The V and J ends lost 4 bases and 3 bases, in that order; junction bases with no gene match: 6. The length of the CDR3 is 15 residues. The CDR3 sequence is CASSSWDRGIYEQYF. The CDR3 DNA reads as TGTGCCAGCAGCTCCTGGGACAGGGGAATCTACGAGCAGTACTTC. The variable domain in full, completed from reference TRBV7-9 and TRBJ2-7, reads DTGVSQNPRHKITKRGQNVTFRCDPISEHNRLYWYRQTLGQGPEFLTYFQNEAQLEKSRLLSDRFSAERPKGSFSTLEIQRTEQGDSAMYLCASSSWDRGIYEQYFGPGTRLTVT.

DNA of the CDR3: TGTGCCATCAGCGAAGAAAATGAGCAGTTCTTC. Protein: CAISEENEQFF. This chain connects TRBV10-3 to TRBJ2-1, with D hard to call. The CDR3 runs 11 residues. V was trimmed by 6 bases and J by 7 bases, leaving 7 bases between them. Germline V CDR1 and CDR2: ENHRY, SYGVKD.

This chain connects TRBV30 to TRBJ1-4; D may be TRBD1 (5 bases). V lost 5 bases and J lost 6, with 16 bases in between. Germline loops: CDR1 GTSNPN, CDR2 SVGIG (reference sequence). The CDR3 contains 14 residues. DNA for the CDR3: TGTGCCTGGCAGAGATTGGCAGGGCATGAAAAACTGTTTTTT. Translating it yields CAWQRLAGHEKLFF.

This clone was observed a single time. V usage is TRBV4-1 and J usage is TRBJ2-1; TRBD2 aligns across 9 bases. After removal of 4 bases from V and 4 bases from J, the junction contained 5 bases not matched to a gene. This CDR3 is 15 amino acids long. The germline V gene encodes CDR1 MGHRA and CDR2 YSYEKL. The CDR3 spells CASSLGLAGYNEQFF. CDR3 coding DNA: TGCGCCAGCAGCCTAGGTCTAGCGGGATACAATGAGCAGTTCTTC.

V is TRBV19 and J is TRBJ1-1; no firm D call. Looked up from germline, CDR1 is LNHDA and CDR2 is SQIVND (reference sequence). This CDR3 comprises 15 residues. Trimming left V 6 bases short and J 7 bases short, with 21 bases between. This CDR3 is CASSPTWRTSGEAFF. Here the CDR3 DNA reads TGTGCCAGTAGCCCGACGTGGAGAACAAGCGGTGAAGCTTTCTTT.

The chain recombines TRBV25-1 with TRBJ2-2; D possibly uses TRBD1 or TRBD2 (7 bases each). V was clipped by 6 bases and J by 0 bases, with 11 bases between them. This CDR3 has 15 residues. In germline, CDR1 is MGHDK, CDR2 SYGVNS. The CDR3, as DNA: TGTGCCAGCAGGACAGGGAGGGCGAACACCGGGGAGCTGTTTTTT. Its translation: CASRTGRANTGELFF.

The rearrangement joins TRBV3-1 (or the pseudogene TRBV3-2) to TRBJ1-6; D ambiguous. Trimming took off 3 bases at V and 9 bases at J, with 9 bases between the two ends. CDR1 is LGHDT and CDR2 is YNNKEL in the germline V gene (reference sequence). This CDR3 has 13 residues. The DNA of the CDR3 is TGTGCCAGCAGCCAGGGTCGGGTTTCACCCCTCCACTTT. Translated, it gives CASSQGRVSPLHF.

The CDR3 coding sequence is TGTGCCAGTACCCGTAGGGAGTTCAATCAGCCCCAGCATTTT. Translation gives CASTRREFNQPQHF. The gene calls are TRBV19 and TRBJ1-5; unclear D gene. The CDR3 consists of 14 residues. From germline, CDR1 is LNHDA and CDR2 SQIVND (reference sequence). Trimming took 7 bases from V and 3 from J, leaving 13 bases between them.